Listed here are 26 T cell receptor beta chains from one sample, sequenced in a study of cytomegalovirus exposure and HLA in healthy donors. A multiplex PCR was run with 60 Vbeta primers and 13 Jbeta primers. Profiled with immunoSEQ multiplex PCR; TCRdb holds only in-frame clones, not every one. In the table there are more than 100,000 clones, around four fifths of which are singletons. The sample consisted of PBMCs. The receptors here all came from a woman aged 40 to 50 in good health and CMV-seronegative.

This rearrangement joins TRBV11-2 to TRBJ2-1, with D unresolved. V was pared by 3 bases and J by 0 bases, with 12 bases between. Germline values: CDR1 SGHAT, CDR2 FQNNGV. CDR3 size: 16 residues. The CDR3 here is CASSFPTRGSYNEQFF. The CDR3 DNA reads TGTGCCAGCAGCTTCCCGACCCGAGGCTCCTACAATGAGCAGTTCTTC.

This clone was recorded once. The chain links TRBV4-2 to TRBJ1-1; D uncertain. Per the germline V gene, CDR1 is LGHNA and CDR2 is YNFKEQ. The CDR3 has 15 amino acids. V lost 0 bases, J lost 1 base, and 9 bases lay in between. The CDR3, as DNA: TGTGCCAGCAGCCAAGAAGACAACCGGAACACTGAAGCTTTCTTT. This codes for CASSQEDNRNTEAFF.

This clone was observed a few times. CDR3 amino acids: CATSRGTGGLPFEDEQFF. CDR3 bases: TGTGCCACCAGCAGGGGGACAGGGGGCCTTCCTTTTGAGGATGAGCAGTTCTTC. The rearrangement uses TRBV15 and TRBJ2-1, with 12 bases identical to TRBD1. V lost 3 bases and J lost 8; bases outside the gene matches: 14. The CDR3 length is 18 residues. Germline CDR1 reads LNHNV; CDR2 reads YYDKDF (reference sequence).

This chain uses TRBV18 with TRBJ2-5, with 8 bases matching TRBD1. Germline-derived CDR1 and CDR2 are KGHSH and LQKENI. The CDR3 has 15 amino acids. V shed 4 bases and J 4 bases; nucleotides not matched to a gene: 8. DNA of the CDR3: TGTGCCAGCTCACTAGGACAGGGTGGTCTAGAGACCCAGTACTTC. Its protein is CASSLGQGGLETQYF. The full variable domain, its missing parts supplied by reference TRBV18 and TRBJ2-5, is NAGVMQNPRHLVRRRGQEARLRCSPMKGHSHVYWYRQLPEEGLKFMVYLQKENIIDESGMPKERFSAEFPKEGPSILRIQQVVRGDSAAYFCASSLGQGGLETQYFGPGTRLLVL.

The V call is TRBV27, the J call TRBJ2-3; 12 bases fit TRBD2. The germline CDR1 and CDR2 sequences are MNHEY and SMNVEV (reference sequence). This CDR3 is built from 18 residues. Trimming took 4 bases from V and 0 from J; bases not matched to a gene: 8. CDR3: CASSYKLAGGTSTDTQYF. The CDR3 DNA follows: TGTGCCAGCAGTTATAAACTAGCGGGGGGCACTAGCACAGATACGCAGTATTTT.

This chain links TRBV9 with TRBJ1-1; D gene uncertain. The CDR3 spans 15 residues. The germline CDR1 and CDR2 sequences are SGDLS and YYNGEE. Trimming took off 0 bases at V and 2 bases at J, with 11 bases between the two ends. The CDR3 region is CASSVGRSRNTEAFF. CDR3 nucleotide sequence: TGTGCCAGCAGCGTAGGGAGATCGAGAAACACTGAAGCTTTCTTT.

The rearrangement links TRBV7-2 to TRBJ1-2; the D gene is possibly TRBD1 (6 bases). Germline CDR1 SGHTA, CDR2 FQGNSA. This CDR3 contains 18 residues. V was cut by 2 bases and J by 1 base, with 20 bases left in between. The CDR3 region is CASSLITTGRTFNYGYTF. The CDR3 DNA reads as TGTGCCAGCAGCTTAATAACGACAGGCCGTACTTTTAACTATGGCTACACCTTC.

The chain employs TRBV7-9 and TRBJ2-7, with D possibly TRBD1 on 6 matching bases. The length of the CDR3 is 15 residues. Germline assignment: CDR1 SEHNR and CDR2 FQNEAQ (reference sequence). Trimming shortened V by 7 bases and J by 1 base, and 17 bases separated the two germline ends. CDR3 protein: CASTKSTGSSYEQYF. The CDR3 DNA follows: TGTGCCAGCACCAAAAGCACAGGGTCATCCTACGAGCAGTACTTC.

The J gene is TRBJ1-6, the V gene TRBV10-2, with 9 bases identical to TRBD1. The CDR3 is made up of 14 amino acids. Looked up from germline, CDR1 is WSHSY and CDR2 is SAAADI. V trimming: 5 bases; J trimming: 5 bases; junction bases outside the gene matches: 1. The CDR3 sequence is CASSRDRDNSPLHF. The CDR3 coding sequence is TGCGCCAGCAGTCGGGACAGGGATAATTCACCCCTCCACTTT.

The chain recombines TRBV5-6 with TRBJ1-2; 12 bases map to TRBD1. Trimming cost V 1 base and J 7 bases; bases outside gene matches: 8. Germline V gene data show CDR1 as SGHDT and CDR2 as YYEEEE. This CDR3 has 16 amino acids. In nucleotides, the CDR3 is TGTGCCAGCAGCTTGCCGGGACAGGGGGCGACTCGTGGCTACACCTTC. Its protein is CASSLPGQGATRGYTF. Together with reference TRBV5-6 and TRBJ1-2, the CDR3 gives the full variable domain: DAGVTQSPTHLIKTRGQQVTLRCSPKSGHDTVSWYQQALGQGPQFIFQYYEEEERQRGNFPDRFSGHQFPNYSSELNVNALLLGDSALYLCASSLPGQGATRGYTFGSGTRLTVV.

This clone turned up a few times. V is TRBV4-3 and J is TRBJ1-6, with D perhaps matching TRBD1 (5 bases). Per the germline V gene, CDR1 is LGHNA and CDR2 is YSLEER. V gave up 0 bases and J gave up 9 bases, with 21 bases separating them. This CDR3 comprises 18 residues. The CDR3 DNA follows: TGCGCCAGCAGCCAAGAGCTGCCAGGGTTTACGTCGGGTTCACCCCTCCACTTT. Its protein product is CASSQELPGFTSGSPLHF.

In this sample, this clone turned up once. This sequence joins TRBV4-2 and TRBJ2-1; D gene uncertain. The V end lost 0 bases, the J end lost 10 bases, and 13 bases lay between the germline ends. This CDR3 is built from 14 residues. Germline V lookup: CDR1 LGHNA, CDR2 YNFKEQ. CDR3 loop: CASSQERIGREQFF. The CDR3 DNA reads as TGTGCCAGCAGCCAAGAAAGAATTGGCAGGGAGCAGTTCTTC.

The chain employs TRBV7-2 and TRBJ1-2; TRBD1 matches 8 bases. Trimming at V came to 2 bases and at J to 4 bases, leaving 6 bases not matched to a gene. Germline CDR1 and CDR2: SGHTA and FQGNSA. The CDR3 has 15 amino acids. CDR3 sequence: CASSLPLTGVYGYTF. CDR3 DNA sequence: TGTGCCAGCAGCTTACCCTTGACAGGGGTCTATGGCTACACCTTC.

The genes are TRBV4-2 and TRBJ1-2, with D unresolved. Germline values: CDR1 LGHNA, CDR2 YNFKEQ. V was cut by 1 base and J by 1 base, with 13 bases left in between. The CDR3 contains 16 residues. CDR3 in DNA: TGTGCCAGCAGCCAAGTGAACAGTAGAAATAACTATGGCTACACCTTC. Encoded protein: CASSQVNSRNNYGYTF.

This clone appeared once. CDR3 amino acids: CAIQPSGGRDTQYF. Written as DNA, the CDR3 is TGTGCCATCCAGCCTAGCGGGGGGCGGGATACGCAGTATTTT. This rearrangement joins TRBV10-3 to TRBJ2-3, with TRBD2 matching 11 bases. The CDR3 covers 14 residues. V lost 8 bases, J lost 6 bases, and 7 bases stayed unmatched. CDR1 is ENHRY, CDR2 SYGVKD, per germline.

The genes are TRBV7-2 and TRBJ1-4, with D possibly TRBD1 on 5 matching bases. The CDR3 runs 14 residues. CDR1 SGHTA and CDR2 FQGNSA come from the germline V gene. Between the trimmed V and J ends, which lost 2 bases and 8 bases, there was a span of 12 bases. In DNA form, the CDR3 reads TGTGCCAGCAGCTTAAATCCAAAGGGGGAAAAACTGTTTTTT. Amino acids: CASSLNPKGEKLFF.

The CDR3 DNA follows: TGTGCCAGCAGTCCAACGTCGGGATTAACCTTGGGACCCCTCCACTTT. This sequence encodes CASSPTSGLTLGPLHF. The V call is TRBV27, the J call TRBJ1-6; D remains unclear. Germline V lookup: CDR1 MNHEY, CDR2 SMNVEV (reference sequence). V was cut by 5 bases and J by 12 bases, with 23 bases left in between. CDR3 length equals 16 residues.

The V and J genes are TRBV7-8 and TRBJ2-7; weak D call: TRBD1 (6 bases). The germline V gene has CDR1 SGHVS and CDR2 FQNEAQ. V was shortened by 6 bases and J by 3 bases, with 24 bases between the two germline ends. There are 17 residues in the CDR3. The CDR3, as DNA: TGTGCCAGCAGTTCCGGCATGGGGCAGGGGCTTAACTACGAGCAGTACTTC. As protein: CASSSGMGQGLNYEQYF.

The chain joins TRBV28 to TRBJ1-2; D gene unclear. Germline assignment: CDR1 MDHEN and CDR2 SYDVKM. V dropped 3 bases and J dropped 4 bases, with 9 bases sitting between them. CDR3 size: 13 residues. The chain's CDR3 is CASSFTSFYGYTF. CDR3 bases: TGTGCCAGCAGTTTCACGAGTTTCTATGGCTACACCTTC.

V is TRBV6-6 and J is TRBJ2-6; no definite D call. The germline gives CDR1 MNHNY, CDR2 SVGAGI (reference sequence). The CDR3 is 13 amino acids. V dropped 6 bases and J dropped 9 bases, with 12 bases sitting between them. The CDR3 DNA is TGTGCCAGCAGGCTGAAATCAGTCAACGTCCTGACTTTC. It yields the protein CASRLKSVNVLTF.

The CDR3 loop is CASSLRQEKLFF. The CDR3 DNA reads as TGTGCCAGCAGTTTACGACAGGAAAAACTGTTTTTT. This chain uses TRBV28 with TRBJ1-4; D is perhaps TRBD1 (5 bases). This CDR3 region has 12 residues. Between the trimmed V and J ends, which lost 2 bases and 8 bases, there was a span of 6 bases. Germline V gene sequence: CDR1 MDHEN, CDR2 SYDVKM. The full variable domain, its missing parts supplied by reference TRBV28 and TRBJ1-4, is DVKVTQSSRYLVKRTGEKVFLECVQDMDHENMFWYRQDPGLGLRLIYFSYDVKMKEKGDIPEGYSVSREKKERFSLILESASTNQTSMYLCASSLRQEKLFFGSGTQLSVL.

This chain links TRBV5-4 with TRBJ2-7, with a tentative D call TRBD2 (5 bases). The CDR3 runs to 16 residues. CDR1 and CDR2 from the germline V gene are SGHNT and YYREEE (reference sequence). V was clipped by 0 bases and J by 2 bases, with 15 bases between them. The DNA for the CDR3 is TGTGCCAGCAGCTTGGATTCGGGGTTCCGGACCTACGAGCAGTACTTC. It is translated as CASSLDSGFRTYEQYF.

The chain carries TRBV7-9 and TRBJ1-1, with a possible D match to TRBD1 (5 bases). Germline CDR1 and CDR2: SEHNR and FQNEAQ (reference sequence). Trimming cost V 4 bases and J 1 base, with 10 bases left between them. This CDR3 has 14 amino acids. CDR3 in amino acids: CASSSTQGNTEAFF. The CDR3 nucleotides are TGTGCCAGCAGCTCAACCCAGGGGAACACTGAAGCTTTCTTT.

The rearrangement joins TRBV10-3 to TRBJ1-3; D unclear. Germline CDR1 and CDR2: ENHRY and SYGVKD. The CDR3 has 13 residues. Trimming shortened V by 3 bases and J by 0 bases, and 3 bases separated the two germline ends. This CDR3 is CAISELSGNTIYF. CDR3 coding DNA: TGTGCCATCAGTGAACTCTCTGGAAACACCATATATTTT.

The CDR3 region is CASSYSISRVGYEQYF. The CDR3 bases are TGTGCCAGCAGTTACTCGATTAGCAGGGTCGGCTACGAGCAGTACTTC. The rearrangement links TRBV6-5 to TRBJ2-7; possibly TRBD1 for D (5 bases). Germline V CDR1 and CDR2: MNHEY, SVGAGI. This CDR3 contains 16 residues. Trimming took 0 bases from V and 3 from J, leaving 15 bases between them.

The V gene is TRBV4-2, the J gene TRBJ2-1; 9 bases align to TRBD1. J gave up 5 bases and V 4 bases, and 15 bases lay outside the gene matches. The germline gives CDR1 LGHNA, CDR2 YNFKEQ. CDR3 length equals 18 residues. CDR3 DNA sequence: TGTGCCAGCAGCCGATTTTGGGGCGACAGGGGGGGACACAATGAGCAGTTCTTC. It yields the protein CASSRFWGDRGGHNEQFF.